This paragraph reports one T cell receptor beta chain. Its antigen is undetermined. The source of the sample is a study of cytomegalovirus exposure and HLA in healthy donors. Overall study findings and caveats: Roughly uniform depth of sequencing across donors was assumed in presence/absence analyses. Researchers counted around 180 TCR beta chains as cytomegalovirus-associated.

In the PCR, 60 Vbeta and 13 Jbeta primers were used. Sequencing used immunoSEQ multiplex PCR; TCRdb keeps in-frame clones, though not all of them. The repertoire holds about 180,000 clones, almost 85% seen once, with approximately 0.55% in the top ten. The CDR3 is 15 residues long. V gave up 11 bases and J gave up 5 bases; unmatched junction bases: 14. Germline V lookup: CDR1 ENHRY, CDR2 SYGVKD. The chain carries TRBV10-3 and TRBJ2-5, with 10 bases aligning to TRBD2. The source is a woman aged 50 to 65 in good health and CMV-seronegative. The sample taken for sequencing was PBMCs. CDR3 sequence: CALAASGRAGETQYF. The DNA for the CDR3 is TGTGCCCTCGCGGCCAGCGGGAGGGCCGGGGAGACCCAGTACTTC.